The 5 T cell receptor beta chains reported below all come from one sample, sequenced in a study of T cell repertoires in cytomegalovirus infection. TCRdb re-called the reads with MiXCR, one entry per CDR3 protein. The sample has about 740,000 distinct CDR3 sequences, under 40% seen once; the top ten hold 2.8%. Sequencing used PBMCs. The receptors shown here come from a human donor in good health (CMV status not recorded). Some clones in this sample may be carry-over from other donors' samples.

This clonotype was recorded many times. V and J are TRBV7-2 and TRBJ2-5, with unresolved D. CDR3 length equals 15 residues. The germline gives CDR1 SGHTA, CDR2 FQGNSA. Trimming shortened V by 5 bases and J by 0 bases, and 13 bases separated the two germline ends. The CDR3 DNA reads as TGTGCCAGCAGCCTCCAATCGGGCCACCAAGAGACCCAGTACTTC. This encodes CASSLQSGHQETQYF. Full variable domain (missing parts from reference TRBV7-2 and TRBJ2-5): GAGVSQSPSNKVTEKGKDVELRCDPISGHTALYWYRQSLGQGLEFLIYFQGNSAPDKSGLPSDRFSAERTGGSVSTLTIQRTQQEDSAVYLCASSLQSGHQETQYFGPGTRLLVL.

In its sample, this clonotype was seen a few times. The V call is TRBV6-6, the J call TRBJ1-5; perhaps TRBD1 as D (5 bases). This CDR3 region has 15 residues. Germline loops: CDR1 MNHNY, CDR2 SVGAGI (reference sequence). Trimming removed 4 bases at V and 2 bases at J, with 12 bases between. The DNA for the CDR3 is TGTGCCAGCAGTTCGAACCAGGGTGGCAATCAGCCCCAGCATTTT. Its translation is CASSSNQGGNQPQHF.

About this clonotype itself: Since a much larger clone is just one base distant, this may be a read error. The chain uses TRBV11-2 and TRBJ2-4; D remains unclear. Germline V gene lookup returns CDR1 SGHAT and CDR2 FQNNGV. This CDR3 has 17 residues. CDR3 region: CASSVELGMTAKNIQYF. Here the CDR3 DNA reads TGTGCCAGCAGCGTAGAACTGGGGATGACGGCCAAAAACATTCAGTACTTC.

This clonotype showed up just a few times. The chain couples TRBV11-1 to TRBJ1-5, with 8 bases fitting TRBD1. V was pared by 2 bases and J by 0 bases, with 15 bases of the junction left unmatched. This CDR3 has 20 amino acids. Germline CDR1 and CDR2: SGHAT and FQDESV (reference sequence). CDR3 protein: CASSLTRTGCLENSNQPQHF. The CDR3, as DNA: TGTGCCAGCAGCTTAACTCGGACAGGGTGTTTGGAGAATAGCAATCAGCCCCAGCATTTT. Full variable domain (outside the CDR3, taken from reference TRBV11-1 and TRBJ1-5): EAEVAQSPRYKITEKSQAVAFWCDPISGHATLYWYRQILGQGPELLVQFQDESVVDDSQLPKDRFSAERLKGVDSTLKIQPAELGDSAMYLCASSLTRTGCLENSNQPQHFGDGTRLSIL.

The chain joins TRBV4-1 to TRBJ1-5; D uncertain. CDR3 length equals 13 residues. Germline assignment: CDR1 MGHRA and CDR2 YSYEKL. Trimming shortened V by 4 bases and J by 8 bases, and 12 bases separated the two germline ends. In DNA form, the CDR3 reads TGCGCCAGCAGCCCAGGTCGCGTTGAGCCCCAGCATTTT. Translation: CASSPGRVEPQHF.